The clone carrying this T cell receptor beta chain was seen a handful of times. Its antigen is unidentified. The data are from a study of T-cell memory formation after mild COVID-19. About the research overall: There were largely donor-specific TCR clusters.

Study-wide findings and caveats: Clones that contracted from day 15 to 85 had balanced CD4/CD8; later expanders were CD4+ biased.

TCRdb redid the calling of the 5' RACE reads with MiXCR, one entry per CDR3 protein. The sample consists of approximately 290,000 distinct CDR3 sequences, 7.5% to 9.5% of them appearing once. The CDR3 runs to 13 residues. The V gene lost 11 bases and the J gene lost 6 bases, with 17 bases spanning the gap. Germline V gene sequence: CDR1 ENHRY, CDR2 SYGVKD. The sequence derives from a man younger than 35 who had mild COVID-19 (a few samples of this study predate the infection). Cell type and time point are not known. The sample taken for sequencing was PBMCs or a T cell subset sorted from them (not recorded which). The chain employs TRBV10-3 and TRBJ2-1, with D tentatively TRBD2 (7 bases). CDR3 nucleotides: TGTGCCTCCCTCGGGGGGCTGGGCAATGAGCAGTTCTTC. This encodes CASLGGLGNEQFF.